What follows are 12 T cell receptor beta chains derived from one specimen sequenced in a study of OX40 agonist ivuxolimab in advanced cancers. Here immunoSEQ multiplex PCR was the method, and the copy in TCRdb shows in-frame clones only, minus some. The sample lists about 48,000 clones; about 90% were seen once. The sample in question was CD4+ or CD8+ T cells sorted from blood, obtained in a trial of the OX40 agonist ivuxolimab. These receptors originate from an adult with an advanced solid tumor such as melanoma, head and neck, liver or kidney cancer.

The rearrangement links TRBV6-5 to TRBJ2-1; 10 positions agree with TRBD1. The J segment lost 5 bases and the V segment lost 6 bases, leaving 7 bases of the junction unmatched. Germline V gene data show CDR1 as MNHEY and CDR2 as SVGAGI. This CDR3 is 15 amino acids long. This chain's CDR3 is CASRDRGRVDNEQFF. CDR3 nucleotide sequence: TGTGCCAGCAGAGACAGGGGGCGGGTTGACAATGAGCAGTTCTTC.

The V call is TRBV28, the J call TRBJ2-2; TRBD2 matches at 11 bases. The ends lost 5 bases at V and 7 bases at J; junction bases unmatched: 12. CDR3 length: 17 amino acids. Germline V gives CDR1 MDHEN, CDR2 SYDVKM. The CDR3 nucleotides read TGTGCCAGCAGTCCCCGCGGTAGCGGGGGGGCGGACGGGGAGCTGTTTTTT. Amino acids: CASSPRGSGGADGELFF.

This chain joins TRBV5-1 and TRBJ1-2; maybe TRBD1 (5 bases). The CDR3 loop spans 11 amino acids. With 4 bases removed from V and 10 bases from J, the gap between germline ends came to 11 bases. CDR1 SGHRS and CDR2 YFSETQ come from the germline V gene. This CDR3 reads CASSDSFFYTF. CDR3 DNA sequence: TGCGCCAGCAGCGACAGTTTTTTCTACACCTTC. Full variable domain (rest looked up from reference TRBV5-1 and TRBJ1-2): KAGVTQTPRYLIKTRGQQVTLSCSPISGHRSVSWYQQTPGQGLQFLFEYFSETQRNKGNFPGRFSGRQFSNSRSEMNVSTLELGDSALYLCASSDSFFYTFGSGTRLTVV.

V gene TRBV9 combines with J gene TRBJ2-5, with TRBD1 matching 9 bases. The J call is uncertain, as TRBJ2-7 better fits the DNA end. Germline CDR1 SGDLS, CDR2 YYNGEE. The length of the CDR3 is 15 residues. Here the CDR3 DNA reads TGTGCCAGCAGCTCGGGACAGGGTGGGCTTTACGAGCAGTACTTC. This gives the protein CASSSGQGGLYEQYF.

The chain links TRBV7-9 to TRBJ2-5; D is possibly TRBD2 (5 bases). Germline-derived CDR1 and CDR2 are SEHNR and FQNEAQ (reference sequence). V lost 5 bases, J lost 1 base, and 23 bases lay in between. There are 18 residues in the CDR3. Here the CDR3 reads CASSINPTRAETQETQYF. The CDR3 DNA is TGTGCCAGCAGCATAAACCCCACGCGGGCGGAGACCCAAGAGACCCAGTACTTC.

This sequence joins TRBV27 and TRBJ2-3, with D hard to call. Trimming shortened V by 5 bases and J by 1 base, and 19 bases separated the two germline ends. Looked up from germline, CDR1 is MNHEY and CDR2 is SMNVEV (reference sequence). This CDR3 is 17 amino acids long. As DNA, the CDR3 is TGTGCCAGCAGTAACCCAGGCCTAACATCCCGCACAGATACGCAGTATTTT. It translates to CASSNPGLTSRTDTQYF.

Here the CDR3 reads CASSPPPGKAKNIQYF. The DNA for the CDR3 is TGTGCCAGTAGTCCACCTCCGGGAAAGGCCAAAAACATTCAGTACTTC. V is TRBV19 and J is TRBJ2-4; D might be TRBD2 (5 bases). The ends were cut back, 5 bases at V and 1 base at J, with 15 bases in the middle. In germline, CDR1 is LNHDA, CDR2 SQIVND (reference sequence). This CDR3 spans 16 amino acids.

J is TRBJ2-7 and V is TRBV5-1, with D possibly called TRBD1 or TRBD2 (6 bases each). This CDR3 contains 14 residues. Germline V gives CDR1 SGHRS, CDR2 YFSETQ. The V gene lost 1 base and the J gene lost 4 bases, with 12 bases spanning the gap. The CDR3 DNA sequence: TGCGCCAGCAGCTTGTTTTGGGGGGCATACGAGCAGTACTTC. Encoded protein: CASSLFWGAYEQYF.

The V gene is TRBV7-9, the J gene TRBJ1-1; 7 bases align to TRBD1. CDR3 length: 14 residues. With V trimmed by 5 bases and J by 7 bases, 10 bases remained unmatched. From germline, CDR1 is SEHNR and CDR2 FQNEAQ (reference sequence). Here the CDR3 DNA reads TGTGCCAGCAGCGCAACAGGGGACAATGGTGAAGCTTTCTTT. It encodes CASSATGDNGEAFF. The variable domain in full, with the rest retrieved from reference TRBV7-9 and TRBJ1-1, is DTGVSQNPRHKITKRGQNVTFRCDPISEHNRLYWYRQTLGQGPEFLTYFQNEAQLEKSRLLSDRFSAERPKGSFSTLEIQRTEQGDSAMYLCASSATGDNGEAFFGQGTRLTVV.

The rearrangement links TRBV5-6 to TRBJ2-7; weak D call: TRBD2 (6 bases). Trimming stripped 4 bases from V and 2 bases from J, with 16 bases between. Germline V gives CDR1 SGHDT, CDR2 YYEEEE. The CDR3 is 15 residues long. In nucleotides, the CDR3 is TGTGCCAGCAGCCCCGGTGGGGGGTCCCCCTACGAGCAGTACTTC. Protein: CASSPGGGSPYEQYF.

The rearrangement uses TRBV28 and TRBJ1-5; 8 nucleotides align to TRBD1. This CDR3 has 17 residues. The ends lost 3 bases at V and 3 bases at J; junction bases unmatched: 10. The V gene's germline CDR1 is MDHEN and CDR2 SYDVKM. Here the CDR3 reads CASSFMDREVDNQPQHF. Written as DNA, the CDR3 is TGTGCCAGCAGTTTTATGGACAGGGAGGTAGACAATCAGCCCCAGCATTTT.

J is TRBJ1-3 and V is TRBV19; 7 bases line up with TRBD1. CDR1 is LNHDA and CDR2 is SQIVND in the germline V gene (reference sequence). Trimming removed 8 bases from V and 2 bases from J; junction bases left unmatched: 3. The CDR3 has 13 residues. CDR3 in amino acids: CASLGGAGNTIYF. CDR3 sequence (DNA): TGTGCCAGTCTAGGGGGCGCTGGAAACACCATATATTTT.